This TCR beta chain was identified during a study of radiation and T cells in renal cell carcinoma. Details on this clone: Its antigen is not known.

General study results and limits: Top tumor clonotypes rose in blood 2 weeks post-radiation, then contracted. Pretreatment tumor biopsies were lacking, so baseline clonotypes are unknown.

Trimming stripped 0 bases from V and 8 bases from J, with 11 bases between. The CDR3 is 13 amino acids. Per the germline V gene, CDR1 is SGHRS and CDR2 is YFSETQ. Time point indicated: blood 2 weeks post-SBRT. Treatment reported: 15 Gy SBRT to primary tumor, nephrectomy 4 weeks later. The data were produced by immunoSEQ multiplex PCR, yet TCRdb's version contains in-frame clones alone and is incomplete. Found here are tens of thousands of clones, 80% to 90% of them singletons; the top ten hold 22%. The starting material was blood, obtained from a patient whose treatment included radiotherapy and nephrectomy. This TCR came from a woman between 50 and 59 years old with renal cell carcinoma. The V gene is TRBV5-1, the J gene TRBJ1-2; D remains unclear. CDR3 DNA: TGCGCCAGCAGCTTGGATCCGGGGTCGGGCTACACCTTC. Encoded protein: CASSLDPGSGYTF.